These 27 T cell receptor beta chains came from one sample sequenced in a study of blood T cell repertoires in COVID-19. TCRdb's table, derived via immunoSEQ multiplex PCR, lists solely in-frame clones and lacks some. The sample carries 540,000 or so clones, about 89% recorded once. Source material: peripheral blood. The source of these receptors is a woman aged 50 to 65 with COVID-19, enrolled during active disease.

V is TRBV5-1 and J is TRBJ1-6; D gene ambiguous. The V end was cut by 4 bases, the J end by 5 bases, with 7 bases between. From germline, CDR1 is SGHRS and CDR2 YFSETQ. The CDR3 has 13 residues. In DNA form, the CDR3 reads TGCGCCAGCAGCACCCCGGATAATTCACCCCTCCACTTT. The encoded protein is CASSTPDNSPLHF. The full variable domain, in which reference TRBV5-1 and TRBJ1-6 provide the parts outside the CDR3, is KAGVTQTPRYLIKTRGQQVTLSCSPISGHRSVSWYQQTPGQGLQFLFEYFSETQRNKGNFPGRFSGRQFSNSRSEMNVSTLELGDSALYLCASSTPDNSPLHFGNGTRLTVT.

The rearrangement joins TRBV7-7 to TRBJ1-1; 9 nucleotides line up with TRBD1. Germline assignment: CDR1 SSHAT and CDR2 FNYEAQ (reference sequence). The V gene end was trimmed by 5 bases and the J gene end by 4 bases; junction bases not matched to a gene: 5. The CDR3 length is 14 residues. The CDR3 region is CASSLGQGSTEAFF. CDR3 DNA sequence: TGTGCCAGCAGCCTCGGACAGGGGAGCACTGAAGCTTTCTTT.

The chain uses TRBV3-1 (or the pseudogene TRBV3-2) and TRBJ2-3; TRBD2 matches at 7 bases. Germline CDR1 and CDR2: LGHDT and YNNKEL (reference sequence). Losses at the gene ends were 3 bases for V and 0 bases for J; bases not matched to a gene: 3. The CDR3 has 15 amino acids. CDR3 residues: CASSQGGVSTDTQYF. The CDR3 region has the DNA TGTGCCAGCAGCCAGGGAGGGGTAAGCACAGATACGCAGTATTTT.

The chain combines TRBV10-1 with TRBJ1-1, with D perhaps TRBD1 (6 bases). Deletions cut 9 bases from V and 11 bases from J, with 19 bases between. The CDR3 consists of 12 residues. Germline V gene lookup returns CDR1 WNHNN and CDR2 SYGVQD (reference sequence). CDR3 sequence (DNA): TGCGCCAGAATCTTCTACAGGGAGTTGGCTTTCTTT. As protein: CARIFYRELAFF.

The J gene is TRBJ1-4, the V gene TRBV27; the D is unclear. V lost 10 bases to trimming and J lost 2 bases, with 11 bases between them. The CDR3 is 13 residues long. From germline, CDR1 is MNHEY and CDR2 SMNVEV (reference sequence). The CDR3 region has the DNA TGTGCCACCGCCCCTCGGACTAATGAAAAACTGTTTTTT. Protein: CATAPRTNEKLFF.

The chain carries TRBV28 and TRBJ2-7, with TRBD2 identical over 7 bases. The CDR3 extends over 15 amino acids. Trimming cost V 0 bases and J 5 bases; bases outside gene matches: 7. CDR1 and CDR2 from the germline V gene are MDHEN and SYDVKM. Here the CDR3 reads CASSLWTSLSDEQYF. CDR3 nucleotide sequence: TGTGCCAGCAGTTTATGGACTAGCCTATCAGACGAGCAGTACTTC.

This chain connects TRBV28 to TRBJ2-7; 7 bases map to TRBD1. The V segment lost 2 bases and the J segment 7 bases; nucleotides outside the gene matches: 11. Germline V gene lookup returns CDR1 MDHEN and CDR2 SYDVKM. The CDR3 is made up of 15 amino acids. In DNA, the CDR3 is TGTGCCAGCAGTTTAGGGCTATCGGACAGGTCTGAGCAGTACTTC. This translates into CASSLGLSDRSEQYF. Full variable domain (remainder filled in from reference TRBV28 and TRBJ2-7): DVKVTQSSRYLVKRTGEKVFLECVQDMDHENMFWYRQDPGLGLRLIYFSYDVKMKEKGDIPEGYSVSREKKERFSLILESASTNQTSMYLCASSLGLSDRSEQYFGPGTRLTVT.

This chain links TRBV19 with TRBJ1-2; weak D call: TRBD1 (6 bases). With 6 bases removed from V and 3 bases from J, the gap between germline ends came to 17 bases. Germline loops: CDR1 LNHDA, CDR2 SQIVND (reference sequence). The CDR3 consists of 15 residues. The CDR3 bases are TGTGCCAGTAGGGTGGCAGCAGGGGAATACTATGGCTACACCTTC. Amino acid sequence: CASRVAAGEYYGYTF.

V and J are TRBV6-1 and TRBJ2-6; D may be TRBD2 (7 bases). V dropped 3 bases and J dropped 2 bases, with 8 bases sitting between them. Germline CDR1 is MNHNS and CDR2 is SASEGT. The CDR3 consists of 15 residues. The chain's CDR3 is CASSERGPGANVLTF. The DNA for the CDR3 is TGTGCCAGCAGTGAGCGGGGGCCTGGGGCCAACGTCCTGACTTTC.

The gene calls are TRBV3-1 (or the pseudogene TRBV3-2) and TRBJ1-3; possible D gene TRBD1, 5 bases. V lost 4 bases and J lost 4, with 11 bases in between. CDR3 length: 14 residues. Germline CDR1 reads LGHDT; CDR2 reads YNNKEL (reference sequence). The CDR3 nucleotides are TGTGCCAGCAGCCTCTCGAACAGGGGAAACACCATATATTTT. Translated, it gives CASSLSNRGNTIYF.

The genes are TRBV29-1 and TRBJ1-1; 7 positions match TRBD1. This CDR3 has 15 residues. The germline V gene encodes CDR1 SQVTM and CDR2 ANQGSEA. The ends lost 6 bases at V and 4 bases at J; junction bases unmatched: 14. The CDR3 here is CSVQSGTVTGTEAFF. Here the CDR3 DNA reads TGCAGCGTGCAATCCGGGACAGTCACTGGCACTGAAGCTTTCTTT.

V usage is TRBV27 and J usage is TRBJ2-7, with 16 positions matching TRBD2. The CDR3 consists of 17 residues. Germline V gene data show CDR1 as MNHEY and CDR2 as SMNVEV (reference sequence). Trimming removed 2 bases from V and 8 bases from J; junction bases left unmatched: 9. In nucleotides, the CDR3 is TGTGCCAGCAGTTTACGGGGACTAGCGGGGGGGCTGGACCAGCAGTACTTC. Protein sequence: CASSLRGLAGGLDQQYF.

The chain is built from TRBV2 and TRBJ2-4; D may be TRBD1 (6 bases). The CDR3 runs to 15 residues. V lost 3 bases, J lost 2 bases, and 11 bases lay in between. Germline V lookup: CDR1 SNHLY, CDR2 FYNNEI. The CDR3 loop is CASSEGQGTKNIQYF. CDR3 DNA: TGTGCCAGCAGTGAGGGGCAGGGGACCAAAAACATTCAGTACTTC.

The chain combines TRBV19 with TRBJ1-2, with D perhaps matching TRBD1 (6 bases). The V gene's germline CDR1 is LNHDA and CDR2 SQIVND (reference sequence). Trimming took off 5 bases at V and 6 bases at J, with 13 bases between the two ends. The CDR3 has 13 amino acids. For the CDR3, the DNA is TGTGCCAGTAGTGACCGGGACAAAGATGGCTACACCTTC. Translating it yields CASSDRDKDGYTF.

V usage is TRBV19 and J usage is TRBJ1-3; TRBD1 aligns across 9 bases. V lost 1 base to trimming and J lost 3 bases; unmatched junction nucleotides: 7. The CDR3 has 17 amino acids. Germline loops: CDR1 LNHDA, CDR2 SQIVND (reference sequence). This CDR3 is CASSIGGTGFRGNTIYF. DNA for the CDR3: TGTGCCAGTAGTATAGGTGGGACAGGGTTTCGTGGAAACACCATATATTTT.

This rearrangement joins TRBV2 to TRBJ1-4; D ambiguous. The V end lost 6 bases, the J end lost 7 bases, and 12 bases lay between the germline ends. This CDR3 spans 13 amino acids. CDR1 is SNHLY and CDR2 is FYNNEI in the germline V gene. CDR3 DNA sequence: TGTGCCAGCAGGAACTACCGGGGTGAAAAACTGTTTTTT. Residues: CASRNYRGEKLFF.

This chain connects TRBV27 to TRBJ1-6; 7 bases match TRBD1. Trimming cost V 7 bases and J 6 bases; bases outside gene matches: 12. The CDR3 covers 16 residues. CDR1 and CDR2 from the germline V gene are MNHEY and SMNVEV (reference sequence). As DNA, the CDR3 is TGTGCCAGCAATCCGGCCGGACAGGCGGGTAATTCACCCCTCCACTTT. Encoded protein: CASNPAGQAGNSPLHF.

The CDR3 loop reads CASSQDTRGNQPQHF. As DNA, the CDR3 is TGCGCCAGCAGCCAAGATACCAGGGGCAATCAGCCCCAGCATTTT. The chain is built from TRBV4-1 and TRBJ1-5; tentative D call: TRBD1 (5 bases). V was pared by 0 bases and J by 2 bases, with 8 bases between. The CDR3 contains 15 residues. Germline V gene sequence: CDR1 MGHRA, CDR2 YSYEKL.

The gene calls are TRBV6-5 and TRBJ1-1, with TRBD1 as a possible D gene (5 bases). The CDR3 covers 11 residues. Trimming left V 2 bases short and J 8 bases short, with 6 bases between. Per germline, CDR1 MNHEY and CDR2 SVGAGI. As DNA, the CDR3 is TGTGCCAGCAGTTACGACAGAGAAGCTTTCTTT. It encodes CASSYDREAFF.

The V gene is TRBV28, the J gene TRBJ2-1; TRBD1 matches 8 bases. CDR1 and CDR2 from the germline V gene are MDHEN and SYDVKM. The ends lost 3 bases at V and 4 bases at J; junction bases unmatched: 5. CDR3 size: 15 residues. CDR3 nucleotides: TGTGCCAGCAGTTTCTCAGGGGGCAGATACAATGAGCAGTTCTTC. It encodes CASSFSGGRYNEQFF.

The rearrangement uses TRBV6-5 and TRBJ1-5; 8 bases are a match to TRBD1. CDR3 size: 14 residues. V lost 10 bases and J lost 4; bases outside the gene matches: 9. CDR1 MNHEY and CDR2 SVGAGI come from the germline V gene. This chain's CDR3 is CATDRGVGNQPQHF. The CDR3 nucleotides are TGTGCCACCGACAGGGGTGTAGGGAATCAGCCCCAGCATTTT.

V is TRBV6-1 and J is TRBJ2-3, with TRBD1 matching over 7 bases. V was pared by 3 bases and J by 2 bases, with 8 bases of the junction left unmatched. Germline loops: CDR1 MNHNS, CDR2 SASEGT. The CDR3 consists of 16 residues. For the CDR3, the DNA is TGTGCCAGCAGTGATTTAGGGGACAGCTACACAGATACGCAGTATTTT. Its protein product is CASSDLGDSYTDTQYF.

V usage is TRBV6-6 and J usage is TRBJ2-7; D remains ambiguous. The CDR3 spans 12 residues. Trimming removed 6 bases from V and 7 bases from J, with 13 bases in between. Looked up from germline, CDR1 is MNHNY and CDR2 is SVGAGI (reference sequence). The CDR3 loop is CASSPSPREQYF. The CDR3 DNA is TGTGCCAGCAGCCCCTCCCCCAGGGAGCAGTACTTC.

In its sample, this clone was seen once. The gene calls are TRBV30 and TRBJ1-2; 8 nucleotides match TRBD1. The ends lost 2 bases at V and 2 bases at J; junction bases unmatched: 7. The germline CDR1 and CDR2 sequences are GTSNPN and SVGIG (reference sequence). This CDR3 spans 15 amino acids. CDR3 loop: CAWSLDRGSNYGYTF. For the CDR3, the DNA is TGTGCCTGGAGTTTAGACAGGGGTTCGAACTATGGCTACACCTTC. The full variable domain, completed using reference TRBV30 and TRBJ1-2, is SQTIHQWPATLVQPVGSPLSLECTVEGTSNPNLYWYRQAAGRGLQLLFYSVGIGQISSEVPQNLSASRPQDRQFILSSKKLLLSDSGFYLCAWSLDRGSNYGYTFGSGTRLTVV.

The V and J genes are TRBV18 and TRBJ1-5; 7 positions agree with TRBD1. The CDR3 is 15 amino acids. Losses at the gene ends were 6 bases for V and 0 bases for J; bases not matched to a gene: 5. Per germline, CDR1 KGHSH and CDR2 LQKENI. The CDR3 coding sequence is TGTGCCAGCTCGCGGACAGGTTATAGCAATCAGCCCCAGCATTTT. Residues: CASSRTGYSNQPQHF.

The sample holds one count of this clone. The chain couples TRBV6-1 to TRBJ1-1; no clear D gene. Germline V gene data show CDR1 as MNHNS and CDR2 as SASEGT. CDR3 size: 17 residues. V lost 1 base and J lost 4, with 19 bases in between. CDR3 region: CASSEVVYGTPGTEAFF. DNA of the CDR3: TGTGCCAGCAGTGAAGTGGTTTATGGCACCCCGGGCACTGAAGCTTTCTTT.

CDR3 DNA sequence: TGTGCCAGCAGCCTGCCAGCGGCCCTAGACACAGATACGCAGTATTTT. Its translation: CASSLPAALDTDTQYF. This chain uses TRBV7-9 with TRBJ2-3; possibly TRBD2 for D (5 bases). With 5 bases removed from V and 2 bases from J, the gap between germline ends came to 17 bases. This CDR3 spans 16 amino acids. Germline-derived CDR1 and CDR2 are SEHNR and FQNEAQ (reference sequence).